This record covers a single T cell receptor beta chain. It has no known antigen specificity. There are no base qualities to consult, and no much larger clone falls within one base. Genomic DNA was isolated from the sorted cells so that the TCRbeta CDR3 region could be sequenced. The immunoSEQ Assay was used for sequencing of TCRbeta CDR3 regions. TCRdb took over this immuneACCESS table, retaining in-frame rearrangements with V and J assigned. Such tables are incomplete; in checked studies, under half of the missing clones stem from an unresolved V gene, and the remainder is unexplained. This sample has about 81,000 clones in its table, and 85% to 90% of those were observed once. Of the sample, approximately 0.22% is held by the ten largest clones. The trial excluded patients who had a history of autoimmune disease or were on systemic immunosuppression. Peripheral blood for TCR sequencing was collected from all dose cohorts at baseline, on cycle 4 day 1, and on cycle 7 day 1. The samples were drawn from a first-in-human, open-label, multicenter phase I dose-escalation trial of ivuxolimab. The trial enrolled adults with locally advanced or metastatic head and neck squamous cell, hepatocellular, melanoma or renal cell carcinoma. Before TCR sequencing, CD4+ T cells and CD8+ T cells were sorted from peripheral blood as separate populations.

The source of the sample is a study of OX40 agonist ivuxolimab in advanced cancers. For the wider study: Ivuxolimab was an agonistic, fully human IgG2 monoclonal antibody directed against OX40 (CD134), a costimulatory receptor. Prior anti-PD-1, anti-PD-L1 or anti-CTLA-4 therapy was permitted, and checkpoint inhibitors had been received by approximately 39% of dose-escalation patients. In the dose-escalation cohort, approximately 82% of patients were male, and the mean age was around 60 years, with a range of about 23 to 85. Of the roughly 54 dose-escalation patients, hepatocellular carcinoma was present in about 19, melanoma in roughly 15, renal cell carcinoma in 9 and head and neck cancer in 9. Partial responses occurred in three dose-escalation patients: two with cutaneous melanoma and one with hepatocellular carcinoma. Peripheral TCRbeta sequencing was intended to test whether TCR sequence diversity was altered and clonal T-cell expansion was caused by ivuxolimab. The paper covers the monotherapy dose-escalation part of the phase I ivuxolimab trial, which included N ≈ 52 patients. Intravenous ivuxolimab was administered to patients every 2 weeks at six dose levels: 0.01, 0.1, 0.3, 1.5, 3 and 10 mg/kg. General findings and caveats noted by the study authors: In partial responders in the 0.1-3.0 mg/kg groups, normalized peripheral clonal expansion was found to be among the lowest, especially among CD8+ T cells. Low levels of normalized T-cell clonal expansion were also seen in some patients who did not respond. At doses from 0.1 to 3.0 mg/kg, clonal expansion was seen in both CD4+ and CD8+ blood T cells between baseline and week 6. The antigen specificity of the peripheral T cells that underwent clonal expansion was not determined. After ivuxolimab, expanded clones were on average more numerous among CD8+ T cells than among CD4+ T cells.

The germline V gene provides CDR1 SGDLS and CDR2 YYNGEE. V is pruned by 3 bases and J by 4 bases, leaving 6 bases of the junction without a gene match. Taken from cysteine to phenylalanine, the CDR3 has 14 residues. Only CDR3 DNA remains: 42 bases, in frame from the first base. The material was CD4+ or CD8+ T cells sorted from blood, obtained in a trial of the OX40 agonist ivuxolimab. This receptor chain uses TRBV9 and TRBJ1-2; TRBD1 lines up with 7 middle nucleotides. The clonotype was recovered from an adult with an advanced solid tumor such as melanoma, head and neck, liver or kidney cancer. The nucleotide sequence reads as follows: TGTGCCAGCAGCGCCATCGGGACAGCCTATGGCTACACCTTC. It translates to CASSAIGTAYGYTF. With the rest looked up from the reference TRBV9 and TRBJ1-2 genes rather than sequenced, the full variable domain is DSGVTQTPKHLITATGQRVTLRCSPRSGDLSVYWYQQSLDQGLQFLIQYYNGEERAKGNILERFSAQQFPDLHSELNLSSLELGDSALYFCASSAIGTAYGYTFGSGTRLTVV.